This T cell receptor beta chain comes out of a study of response to subunit inactivated influenza vaccine. Study-level points and caveats: Few new T cells, the authors suggested, are recruited by each seasonal influenza vaccination.

The germline gives CDR1 DFQATT, CDR2 SNEGSKA (reference sequence). This CDR3 is 16 amino acids long. TCRdb used MiXCR to reprocess the RT-PCR reads, holding one entry per CDR3 protein. Of approximately 310,000 distinct CDR3 sequences listed, 20% to 25% are singletons. On this clonotype: Its antigen is unknown. This could be a read error, since a much larger clone is one nucleotide away.

The sequence derives from a man between 50 and 69 years old who received an inactivated influenza vaccine. The gene calls are TRBV20-1 and TRBJ2-3, with D possibly matching TRBD2 (5 bases). The material was PBMCs from blood, obtained less than 22 months after vaccination. CDR3 bases: TGCAGTGCTAGAGATGTACTCGGGATTAGCACAGATACGGAGTATTTT. It specifies CSARDVLGISTDTEYF.